This T cell receptor (beta chain) was found in a study of blood T cell repertoires in COVID-19. Study-wide context: COVID-19 samples, acute and convalescent, were from the United States, Italy and Spain. Sample material is recorded as cDNA or gDNA derived from T cells, B-cell-depleted T cells, or PBMCs.

As originally analysed: Estimated nucleated cell counts came from reference gene primer amplification. Profiled with immunoSEQ multiplex PCR; TCRdb holds only in-frame clones, not every one. The V and J calls and clone size come from that table; D and trimming were worked out from the DNA. This sample carries about 64,000 clones, approximately 83% of them seen once, and the ten largest clones take 0.9% to 1.5%. V lost 3 bases to trimming and J lost 4 bases; unmatched junction nucleotides: 10. Germline V gene lookup returns CDR1 SGHNT and CDR2 YYREEE (reference sequence). The CDR3 consists of 16 residues.

This sequence originates from a man aged 40-55 years with acute or convalescent COVID-19. The chain uses TRBV5-4 and TRBJ2-3; TRBD2 aligns across 8 bases. Material for sequencing was peripheral blood. The CDR3 coding sequence is TGTGCCAGCAGCTCCGGGAGGGGGGCGACTTCAGATACGCAGTATTTT. This gives the protein CASSSGRGATSDTQYF.